The rows below give T cell receptor beta chains drawn from one sample of a study of blood T cell repertoires in COVID-19. Some clones are missing from TCRdb's copy, which holds only in-frame ones; the method was immunoSEQ multiplex PCR. The sample consists of roughly 120,000 clones, 85% to 90% of them appearing once. Sequencing used peripheral blood. The receptor set was obtained from a man between 65 and 85 years old with active or convalescent COVID-19. The CDR3 runs from the conserved cysteine through the conserved F or W. The D gene is left open where the match is weak. For some rows the clone size is stated as once, few or many, or as a class when expanded; others skip it.

v_gene: TRBV7-2; d_gene: TRBD1; abundance: NA; j_gene: TRBJ1-4; CDR3aa: CASSRRQGNEKLFF; CDR3nt: TGTGCCAGCAGCCGTAGACAGGGGAACGAAAAACTGTTTTTT
v_gene: TRBV24-1; d_gene: TRBD1; abundance: NA; j_gene: TRBJ1-3; CDR3aa: CATSDPGTAGNTIYF; CDR3nt: TGTGCCACCAGTGACCCCGGGACAGCTGGAAACACCATATATTTT
v_gene: TRBV7-9; d_gene: TRBD2; abundance: NA; j_gene: TRBJ2-7; CDR3aa: CASAGTSGSGPGLYF; CDR3nt: TGTGCCAGCGCCGGGACTAGCGGGTCCGGCCCCGGGCTGTACTTC
v_gene: TRBV5-1; d_gene: NA; abundance: once; j_gene: TRBJ1-1; CDR3aa: CASSLLGGATEAFF; CDR3nt: TGCGCCAGCAGCTTGTTAGGTGGAGCCACTGAAGCTTTCTTT
v_gene: TRBV3-1/TRBV3-2; d_gene: TRBD2; abundance: NA; j_gene: TRBJ2-1; CDR3aa: CASSLRTSDYNEQFF; CDR3nt: TGTGCCAGCAGCCTCCGCACTAGCGATTACAATGAGCAGTTCTTC
v_gene: TRBV6-5; d_gene: TRBD1; abundance: NA; j_gene: TRBJ1-1; CDR3aa: CASRAQGAANTEAFF; CDR3nt: TGTGCCAGCAGAGCACAGGGGGCAGCGAACACTGAAGCTTTCTTT
v_gene: TRBV6-6; d_gene: NA; abundance: NA; j_gene: TRBJ2-2; CDR3aa: CASSYGAASNTGELFF; CDR3nt: TGTGCCAGCAGTTACGGAGCAGCCAGCAACACCGGGGAGCTGTTTTTT
v_gene: TRBV7-3; d_gene: TRBD2; abundance: NA; j_gene: TRBJ2-1; CDR3aa: CASSQSGVNEQFF; CDR3nt: TGTGCCAGCAGCCAGAGCGGGGTTAATGAGCAGTTCTTC
v_gene: TRBV6-1; d_gene: TRBD1; abundance: few; j_gene: TRBJ1-2; CDR3aa: CASSETRTGPRGYTF; CDR3nt: TGTGCCAGCAGTGAAACCCGGACAGGCCCCCGTGGCTACACCTTC
v_gene: TRBV10-3; d_gene: NA; abundance: NA; j_gene: TRBJ1-3; CDR3aa: CAIIGSGNTIYF; CDR3nt: TGTGCCATCATCGGCTCTGGAAACACCATATATTTT
v_gene: TRBV2; d_gene: NA; abundance: NA; j_gene: TRBJ1-4; CDR3aa: CASSPGRGGEKLFF; CDR3nt: TGTGCCAGCAGCCCCGGGAGAGGTGGCGAAAAACTGTTTTTT
v_gene: TRBV4-1; d_gene: TRBD1; abundance: NA; j_gene: TRBJ2-7; CDR3aa: CASSQSTGALSYEQYF; CDR3nt: TGCGCCAGCAGCCAATCGACAGGGGCCCTTTCCTACGAGCAGTACTTC
v_gene: TRBV28; d_gene: NA; abundance: NA; j_gene: TRBJ2-1; CDR3aa: CASSFTISSNEQFF; CDR3nt: TGTGCCAGCAGTTTCACAATTTCTAGCAATGAGCAGTTCTTC
v_gene: TRBV10-3; d_gene: TRBD2; abundance: NA; j_gene: TRBJ2-1; CDR3aa: CAMTSGFNNEQFF; CDR3nt: TGTGCCATGACTAGCGGCTTCAACAATGAGCAGTTCTTC
v_gene: TRBV5-1; d_gene: TRBD1; abundance: NA; j_gene: TRBJ2-5; CDR3aa: CASSLTGGGETQYF; CDR3nt: TGCGCCAGCAGCCTTACAGGGGGCGGGGAGACCCAGTACTTC
v_gene: TRBV18; d_gene: NA; abundance: NA; j_gene: TRBJ2-1; CDR3aa: CASSGTSTEQFF; CDR3nt: TGTGCCAGCTCAGGAACTAGCACTGAGCAGTTCTTC
v_gene: TRBV10-3; d_gene: TRBD2; abundance: few; j_gene: TRBJ2-7; CDR3aa: CAISAGETSGSHPYEQYF; CDR3nt: TGTGCCATCAGTGCCGGGGAGACTAGCGGTAGCCATCCGTACGAGCAGTACTTC
v_gene: TRBV6-5; d_gene: NA; abundance: NA; j_gene: TRBJ1-4; CDR3aa: CASSSGTTDQKLFF; CDR3nt: TGTGCCAGCAGTTCCGGGACTACAGACCAAAAACTGTTTTTT
v_gene: TRBV28; d_gene: NA; abundance: NA; j_gene: TRBJ2-7; CDR3aa: CASRMQGYEQYF; CDR3nt: TGTGCCAGCAGGATGCAGGGTTACGAGCAGTACTTC
v_gene: TRBV11-3; d_gene: TRBD1; abundance: NA; j_gene: TRBJ2-1; CDR3aa: CASSSGTGSYNEQFF; CDR3nt: TGTGCCAGCAGCTCCGGGACAGGGTCGTACAATGAGCAGTTCTTC
v_gene: TRBV28; d_gene: NA; abundance: NA; j_gene: TRBJ2-1; CDR3aa: CASSLFLGSEQFF; CDR3nt: TGTGCCAGCAGTTTATTCCTAGGTTCTGAGCAGTTCTTC
v_gene: TRBV28; d_gene: TRBD1; abundance: NA; j_gene: TRBJ1-5; CDR3aa: CASSPPGQPHQPQHF; CDR3nt: TGTGCCAGCAGTCCACCGGGACAGCCTCATCAGCCCCAGCATTTT
v_gene: TRBV27; d_gene: NA; abundance: once; j_gene: TRBJ2-7; CDR3aa: CASSPGQPYEQYF; CDR3nt: TGTGCCAGCAGTCCCGGACAGCCCTACGAGCAGTACTTC
v_gene: TRBV15; d_gene: NA; abundance: NA; j_gene: TRBJ1-1; CDR3aa: CATSRDPPRGNSEAFF; CDR3nt: TGTGCCACCAGCAGAGATCCCCCCAGGGGCAATTCTGAAGCTTTCTTT
v_gene: TRBV6-5; d_gene: TRBD1; abundance: once; j_gene: TRBJ1-2; CDR3aa: CASRPGTGGNYGYTF; CDR3nt: TGTGCCAGCAGACCAGGGACAGGGGGGAACTATGGCTACACCTTC
v_gene: TRBV2; d_gene: TRBD1; abundance: NA; j_gene: TRBJ1-2; CDR3aa: CASAPGQNYGYTF; CDR3nt: TGTGCCAGTGCCCCGGGACAGAACTATGGCTACACCTTC
v_gene: TRBV19; d_gene: TRBD1; abundance: NA; j_gene: TRBJ1-2; CDR3aa: CASSIYGTGNYGYTF; CDR3nt: TGTGCCAGTAGTATCTATGGGACAGGGAACTATGGCTACACCTTC
v_gene: TRBV3-1/TRBV3-2; d_gene: NA; abundance: NA; j_gene: TRBJ1-1; CDR3aa: CASSQHGGTEAFF; CDR3nt: TGTGCCAGCAGCCAGCACGGGGGGACTGAAGCTTTCTTT
v_gene: TRBV4-1; d_gene: NA; abundance: NA; j_gene: TRBJ2-5; CDR3aa: CASSQHMQGMVETQYF; CDR3nt: TGCGCCAGCAGCCAACACATGCAGGGTATGGTTGAGACCCAGTACTTC
v_gene: TRBV18; d_gene: TRBD2; abundance: NA; j_gene: TRBJ2-7; CDR3aa: CASSPGGEIYEQYF; CDR3nt: TGTGCCAGCTCCCCTGGGGGGGAAATCTACGAGCAGTACTTC
v_gene: TRBV28; d_gene: TRBD1; abundance: NA; j_gene: TRBJ2-7; CDR3aa: CASRMDRVRYEQYF; CDR3nt: TGTGCCAGCAGGATGGACAGGGTACGGTACGAGCAGTACTTC
v_gene: TRBV13; d_gene: NA; abundance: NA; j_gene: TRBJ2-2; CDR3aa: CASSSYTGELFF; CDR3nt: TGTGCCAGCAGCTCTTACACCGGGGAGCTGTTTTTT
v_gene: TRBV3-1/TRBV3-2; d_gene: TRBD2; abundance: few; j_gene: TRBJ2-2; CDR3aa: CASSQSTGGSTGELFF; CDR3nt: TGTGCCAGCAGCCAATCAACAGGCGGGAGCACCGGGGAGCTGTTTTTT
v_gene: TRBV4-1; d_gene: NA; abundance: few; j_gene: TRBJ2-7; CDR3aa: CASSPISGARPYEQYF; CDR3nt: TGCGCCAGCAGCCCGATTAGTGGGGCGCGACCCTACGAGCAGTACTTC
v_gene: TRBV5-1; d_gene: TRBD1; abundance: NA; j_gene: TRBJ2-6; CDR3aa: CASSLEGQGPGANVLTF; CDR3nt: TGCGCCAGCAGCTTGGAGGGACAGGGACCCGGGGCCAACGTCCTGACTTTC
v_gene: TRBV5-6; d_gene: NA; abundance: NA; j_gene: TRBJ1-5; CDR3aa: CASSLAGPSNQPQHF; CDR3nt: TGTGCCAGCAGCTTGGCAGGTCCTAGCAATCAGCCCCAGCATTTT
v_gene: TRBV3-1/TRBV3-2; d_gene: TRBD2; abundance: NA; j_gene: TRBJ2-1; CDR3aa: CASTVTSDSYNEQFF; CDR3nt: TGTGCCAGCACCGTAACTAGCGACTCCTACAATGAGCAGTTCTTC
v_gene: TRBV2; d_gene: TRBD2; abundance: NA; j_gene: TRBJ2-3; CDR3aa: CAGSEREGRDTQYF; CDR3nt: TGTGCCGGTTCAGAGCGGGAGGGCCGGGATACGCAGTATTTT
v_gene: TRBV5-1; d_gene: TRBD2; abundance: once; j_gene: TRBJ2-2; CDR3aa: CASRIAGGSAGELFF; CDR3nt: TGCGCCAGCAGGATAGCGGGAGGGAGCGCCGGGGAGCTGTTTTTT
v_gene: TRBV27; d_gene: NA; abundance: NA; j_gene: TRBJ2-3; CDR3aa: CASSLIARRSTDTQYF; CDR3nt: TGTGCCAGCAGTTTAATCGCTAGAAGGAGCACAGATACGCAGTATTTT
v_gene: TRBV3-1/TRBV3-2; d_gene: TRBD2; abundance: NA; j_gene: TRBJ2-1; CDR3aa: CASSYPSGGIDEQFF; CDR3nt: TGTGCCAGCAGCTACCCTAGCGGGGGTATAGATGAGCAGTTCTTC
v_gene: TRBV30; d_gene: TRBD1; abundance: NA; j_gene: TRBJ1-3; CDR3aa: CAWSSGTGVQGSGNTIYF; CDR3nt: TGTGCCTGGAGTTCCGGGACAGGGGTGCAAGGCTCTGGAAACACCATATATTTT
v_gene: TRBV3-1/TRBV3-2; d_gene: NA; abundance: NA; j_gene: TRBJ1-3; CDR3aa: CASSQDSDSGNTIYF; CDR3nt: TGTGCCAGCAGCCAAGATTCAGATTCTGGAAACACCATATATTTT
v_gene: TRBV28; d_gene: NA; abundance: NA; j_gene: TRBJ1-1; CDR3aa: CASSFPGQSEAFF; CDR3nt: TGTGCCAGCAGTTTCCCAGGACAGAGTGAAGCTTTCTTT
v_gene: TRBV27; d_gene: TRBD1; abundance: NA; j_gene: TRBJ2-5; CDR3aa: CASSLSLGQGTVGTQYF; CDR3nt: TGTGCCAGCAGTTTATCGCTGGGACAGGGAACGGTCGGGACCCAGTACTTC
v_gene: TRBV5-1; d_gene: TRBD2; abundance: NA; j_gene: TRBJ2-1; CDR3aa: CASSPGLAEHNEQFF; CDR3nt: TGCGCCAGCAGCCCGGGACTAGCGGAACACAATGAGCAGTTCTTC
v_gene: TRBV18; d_gene: NA; abundance: NA; j_gene: TRBJ2-7; CDR3aa: CASSPSRGYEQYF; CDR3nt: TGTGCCAGCTCACCCAGCAGGGGCTACGAGCAGTACTTC
v_gene: TRBV19; d_gene: TRBD2; abundance: NA; j_gene: TRBJ2-2; CDR3aa: CASSIMSGRARANTGELFF; CDR3nt: TGTGCCAGTAGTATAATGAGCGGGAGGGCCCGGGCGAACACCGGGGAGCTGTTTTTT
v_gene: TRBV10-3; d_gene: TRBD2; abundance: few; j_gene: TRBJ2-7; CDR3aa: CAISASSGRAGEQYF; CDR3nt: TGTGCCATCAGTGCCTCTAGCGGGAGGGCCGGCGAGCAGTACTTC